This is a list of T cell receptor beta chains from one sample in a study of blood T cell repertoires in COVID-19. Assay: immunoSEQ multiplex PCR; the TCRdb copy retains only in-frame clones and omits some. The sample includes about 30,000 clones, 70% to 90% of them seen just once. Sequenced material: peripheral blood. These receptors were obtained from a man in his 60s with active COVID-19. The CDR3 runs from the conserved cysteine through the conserved F or W. D genes are given only for firm matches. A clone size is listed for some rows: how often the clone was seen (once, few, many), or a class if it is expanded.

v_gene: TRBV28
d_gene: TRBD1
j_gene: TRBJ1-1
abundance: NA
CDR3aa: CASNLDRGMNTEAFF
CDR3nt: TGTGCCAGCAACCTAGACAGGGGGATGAACACTGAAGCTTTCTTT

v_gene: TRBV18
d_gene: TRBD2
j_gene: TRBJ2-7
abundance: NA
CDR3aa: CASSPDGRAEQYF
CDR3nt: TGTGCCAGCTCACCTGACGGGAGGGCCGAGCAGTACTTC

v_gene: TRBV12-3/TRBV12-4
d_gene: NA
j_gene: TRBJ2-5
abundance: NA
CDR3aa: CASRRGGVETQYF
CDR3nt: TGTGCCAGCAGAAGGGGTGGGGTGGAGACCCAGTACTTC

v_gene: TRBV12-5
d_gene: TRBD2
j_gene: TRBJ2-1
abundance: NA
CDR3aa: CASGLSRLAALSYNEQFF
CDR3nt: TGTGCTAGTGGTTTGAGCCGACTAGCGGCCCTTTCCTACAATGAGCAGTTCTTC

v_gene: TRBV3-1/TRBV3-2
d_gene: TRBD2
j_gene: TRBJ2-3
abundance: NA
CDR3aa: CASSPLAGERTDTQYF
CDR3nt: TGTGCCAGCAGCCCATTAGCGGGAGAGAGAACAGATACGCAGTATTTT

v_gene: TRBV5-1
d_gene: TRBD2
j_gene: TRBJ2-3
abundance: NA
CDR3aa: CASSLPQRERWTDTQYF
CDR3nt: TGCGCCAGCAGCCTGCCTCAGCGGGAGAGGTGGACAGATACGCAGTATTTT

v_gene: TRBV11-2
d_gene: NA
j_gene: TRBJ1-1
abundance: NA
CDR3aa: CASSPLRWGNTEAFF
CDR3nt: TGTGCCAGCAGCCCCCTGAGGTGGGGCAACACTGAAGCTTTCTTT

v_gene: TRBV5-6
d_gene: TRBD2
j_gene: TRBJ2-1
abundance: NA
CDR3aa: CASSLDWTSGRLVYEQFF
CDR3nt: TGTGCCAGCAGCTTGGATTGGACTAGCGGGAGGCTCGTGTATGAGCAGTTCTTC

v_gene: TRBV6-5
d_gene: NA
j_gene: TRBJ2-3
abundance: NA
CDR3aa: CASPAVKRNTDTQYF
CDR3nt: TGTGCCAGCCCGGCAGTGAAGCGGAACACAGATACGCAGTATTTT

v_gene: TRBV9
d_gene: TRBD2
j_gene: TRBJ2-1
abundance: NA
CDR3aa: CASRKNLAGGPDEQFF
CDR3nt: TGTGCCAGCAGAAAAAACCTCGCGGGAGGGCCCGATGAGCAGTTCTTC

v_gene: TRBV29-1
d_gene: NA
j_gene: TRBJ1-2
abundance: once
CDR3aa: CSVGAGEVYRGYTF
CDR3nt: TGCAGCGTTGGAGCGGGGGAGGTTTATAGGGGCTACACCTTC

v_gene: TRBV19
d_gene: NA
j_gene: TRBJ1-1
abundance: NA
CDR3aa: CASSISARRTEAFF
CDR3nt: TGTGCCAGTAGTATCTCCGCGAGGAGGACTGAAGCTTTCTTT

v_gene: TRBV2
d_gene: NA
j_gene: TRBJ2-7
abundance: few
CDR3aa: CASQNGFLSYEQYF
CDR3nt: TGTGCCAGCCAGAACGGGTTTTTGTCCTACGAGCAGTACTTC

v_gene: TRBV19
d_gene: NA
j_gene: TRBJ1-1
abundance: NA
CDR3aa: CASSIGWGQNTEAFF
CDR3nt: TGTGCCAGTAGTATAGGGTGGGGACAGAACACTGAAGCTTTCTTT

v_gene: TRBV5-1
d_gene: TRBD2
j_gene: TRBJ2-1
abundance: NA
CDR3aa: CASSLVTKREMNEQFF
CDR3nt: TGCGCCAGCAGCTTGGTGACTAAGCGGGAGATGAATGAGCAGTTCTTC

v_gene: TRBV11-3
d_gene: TRBD2
j_gene: TRBJ2-1
abundance: NA
CDR3aa: CASSPTSGRPHNEQFF
CDR3nt: TGTGCCAGCAGCCCGACTAGCGGGAGACCCCACAATGAGCAGTTCTTC

v_gene: TRBV7-8
d_gene: TRBD2
j_gene: TRBJ2-5
abundance: NA
CDR3aa: CASSLAAAGGSETQYF
CDR3nt: TGTGCCAGCAGCTTAGCCGCCGCGGGAGGGTCGGAGACCCAGTACTTC

v_gene: TRBV12-3/TRBV12-4
d_gene: NA
j_gene: TRBJ1-1
abundance: NA
CDR3aa: CASSLGGHTEAFF
CDR3nt: TGTGCCAGCAGCCTAGGGGGACACACTGAAGCTTTCTTT

v_gene: TRBV28
d_gene: TRBD2
j_gene: TRBJ2-7
abundance: NA
CDR3aa: CASSSPSGSNPYEQYF
CDR3nt: TGTGCCAGCAGTTCCCCTAGCGGGAGTAACCCCTACGAGCAGTACTTC

v_gene: TRBV2
d_gene: NA
j_gene: TRBJ2-1
abundance: NA
CDR3aa: CASSRGGAAYNEQFF
CDR3nt: TGTGCCAGCAGCAGAGGGGGGGCCGCATACAATGAGCAGTTCTTC

v_gene: TRBV5-6
d_gene: NA
j_gene: TRBJ2-1
abundance: NA
CDR3aa: CASSLVAADPEQFF
CDR3nt: TGTGCCAGCAGCTTGGTAGCGGCAGACCCTGAGCAGTTCTTC

v_gene: TRBV15
d_gene: NA
j_gene: TRBJ2-7
abundance: once
CDR3aa: CATSRAGQGGHYEQYF
CDR3nt: TGTGCCACCAGCAGAGCCGGGCAGGGGGGTCACTACGAGCAGTACTTC

v_gene: TRBV28
d_gene: NA
j_gene: TRBJ2-5
abundance: NA
CDR3aa: CASSLIQGGQETQYF
CDR3nt: TGTGCCAGCAGCCTGATTCAGGGAGGTCAAGAGACCCAGTACTTC

v_gene: TRBV11-3
d_gene: NA
j_gene: TRBJ2-2
abundance: few
CDR3aa: CASSLRGAAGELFF
CDR3nt: TGTGCCAGCAGCTTACGGGGGGCGGCCGGGGAGCTGTTTTTT

v_gene: TRBV4-2
d_gene: NA
j_gene: TRBJ2-1
abundance: NA
CDR3aa: CASSQELAAVYNEQFF
CDR3nt: TGTGCCAGCAGCCAAGAGCTGGCTGCCGTTTACAATGAGCAGTTCTTC

v_gene: TRBV3-1/TRBV3-2
d_gene: TRBD2
j_gene: TRBJ2-2
abundance: NA
CDR3aa: CASSQEEPGLAEHRELFF
CDR3nt: TGTGCCAGCAGCCAAGAAGAACCCGGACTAGCGGAACACCGGGAGCTGTTTTTT